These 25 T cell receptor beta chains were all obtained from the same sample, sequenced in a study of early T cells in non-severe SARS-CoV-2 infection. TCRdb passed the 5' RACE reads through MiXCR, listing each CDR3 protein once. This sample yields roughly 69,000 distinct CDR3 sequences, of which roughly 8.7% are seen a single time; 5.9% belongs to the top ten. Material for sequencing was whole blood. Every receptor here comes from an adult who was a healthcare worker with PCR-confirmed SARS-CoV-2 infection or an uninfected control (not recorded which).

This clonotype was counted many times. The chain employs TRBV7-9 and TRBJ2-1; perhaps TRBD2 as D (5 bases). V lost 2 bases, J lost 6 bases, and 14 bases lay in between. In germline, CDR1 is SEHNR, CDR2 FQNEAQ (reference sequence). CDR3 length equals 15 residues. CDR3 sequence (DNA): TGTGCCAGCAGCTTAACACTAGAGAAAGGCAATGAGCAGTTCTTC. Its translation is CASSLTLEKGNEQFF.

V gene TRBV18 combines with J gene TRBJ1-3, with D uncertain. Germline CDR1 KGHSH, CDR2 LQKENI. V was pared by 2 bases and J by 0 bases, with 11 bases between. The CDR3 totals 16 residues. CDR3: CASSPIETDSGNTIYF. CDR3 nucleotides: TGTGCCAGCTCACCAATAGAGACTGACTCTGGAAACACCATATATTTT.

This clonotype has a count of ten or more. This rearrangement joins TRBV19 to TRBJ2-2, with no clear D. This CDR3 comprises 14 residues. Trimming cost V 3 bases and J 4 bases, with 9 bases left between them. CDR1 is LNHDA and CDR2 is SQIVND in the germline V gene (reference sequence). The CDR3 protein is CASSIAAATGELFF. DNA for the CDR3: TGTGCCAGTAGTATCGCGGCTGCCACCGGGGAGCTGTTTTTT.

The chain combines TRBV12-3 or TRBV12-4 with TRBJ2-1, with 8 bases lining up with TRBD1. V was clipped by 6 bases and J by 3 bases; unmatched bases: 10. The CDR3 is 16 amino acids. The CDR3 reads CASSFLGQGIYNEQFF. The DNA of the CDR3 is TGTGCCAGCAGCTTTCTCGGACAGGGTATCTACAATGAGCAGTTCTTC.

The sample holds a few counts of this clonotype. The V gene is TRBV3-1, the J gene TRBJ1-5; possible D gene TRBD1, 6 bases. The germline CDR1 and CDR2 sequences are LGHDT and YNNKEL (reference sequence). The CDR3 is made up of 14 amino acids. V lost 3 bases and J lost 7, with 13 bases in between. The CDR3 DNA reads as TGTGCCAGCAGCCAGGCAGGGGAATGGCAGCCCCAGCATTTT. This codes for CASSQAGEWQPQHF.

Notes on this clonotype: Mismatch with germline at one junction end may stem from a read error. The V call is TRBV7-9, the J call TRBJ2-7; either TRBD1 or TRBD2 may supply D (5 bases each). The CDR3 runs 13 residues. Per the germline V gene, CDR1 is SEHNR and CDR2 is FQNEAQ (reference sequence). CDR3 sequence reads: CASSLEGTYEQYF. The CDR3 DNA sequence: TGTGCCAGCAGTTTAGAGGGGACCTACGAGCAGTACTTC.

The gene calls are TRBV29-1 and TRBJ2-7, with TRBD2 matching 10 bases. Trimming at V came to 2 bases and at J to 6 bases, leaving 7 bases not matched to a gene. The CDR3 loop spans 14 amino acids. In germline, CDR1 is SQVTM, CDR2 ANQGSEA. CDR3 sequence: CSVETVAGGTEQYF. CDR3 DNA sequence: TGCAGCGTTGAAACTGTAGCGGGAGGTACCGAGCAGTACTTC.

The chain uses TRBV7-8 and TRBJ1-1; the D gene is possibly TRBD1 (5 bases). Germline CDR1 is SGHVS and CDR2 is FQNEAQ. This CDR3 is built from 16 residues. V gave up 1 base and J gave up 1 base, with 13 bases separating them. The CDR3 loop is CASSLEQDLQNTEAFF. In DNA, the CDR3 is TGTGCCAGCAGCTTAGAACAGGACCTACAGAACACTGAAGCTTTCTTT. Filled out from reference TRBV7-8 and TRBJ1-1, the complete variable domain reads GAGVSQSPRYKVAKRGQDVALRCDPISGHVSLFWYQQALGQGPEFLTYFQNEAQLDKSGLPSDRFFAERPEGSVSTLKIQRTQQEDSAVYLCASSLEQDLQNTEAFFGQGTRLTVV.

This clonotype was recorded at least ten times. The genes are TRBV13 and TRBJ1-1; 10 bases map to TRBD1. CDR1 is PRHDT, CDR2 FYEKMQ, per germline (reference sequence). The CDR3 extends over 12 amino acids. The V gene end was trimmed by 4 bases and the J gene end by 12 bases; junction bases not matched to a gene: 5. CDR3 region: CASSSGQGMTFF. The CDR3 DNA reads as TGTGCCAGCAGCTCGGGACAGGGGATGACTTTCTTT.

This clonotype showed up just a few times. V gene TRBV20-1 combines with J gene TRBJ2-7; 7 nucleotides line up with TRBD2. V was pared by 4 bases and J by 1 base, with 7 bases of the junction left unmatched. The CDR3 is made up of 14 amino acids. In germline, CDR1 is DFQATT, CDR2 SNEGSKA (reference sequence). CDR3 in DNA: TGCAGTGCTAACCCCAGCGGGGATTCCTACGAGCAGTACTTC. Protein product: CSANPSGDSYEQYF.

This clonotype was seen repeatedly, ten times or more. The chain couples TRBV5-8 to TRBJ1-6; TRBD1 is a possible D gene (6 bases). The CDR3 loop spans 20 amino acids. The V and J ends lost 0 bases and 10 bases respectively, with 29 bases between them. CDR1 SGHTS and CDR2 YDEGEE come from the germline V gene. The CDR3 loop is CASSLGPGARMTVVRSPLHF. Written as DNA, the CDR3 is TGTGCCAGCAGCTTGGGTCCAGGGGCCCGCATGACCGTGGTGAGGTCACCCCTCCACTTT.

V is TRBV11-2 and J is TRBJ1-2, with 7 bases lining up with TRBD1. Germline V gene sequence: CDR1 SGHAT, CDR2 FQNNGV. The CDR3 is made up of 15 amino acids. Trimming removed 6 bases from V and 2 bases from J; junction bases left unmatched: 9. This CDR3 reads CASSPPGTANYGYTF. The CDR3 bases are TGTGCCAGCAGTCCGCCCGGGACAGCCAACTATGGCTACACCTTC.

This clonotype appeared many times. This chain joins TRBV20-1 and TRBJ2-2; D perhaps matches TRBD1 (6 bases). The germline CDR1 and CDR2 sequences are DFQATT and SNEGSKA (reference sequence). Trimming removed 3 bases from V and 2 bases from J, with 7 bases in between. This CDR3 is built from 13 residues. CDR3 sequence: CSARTGNTGELFF. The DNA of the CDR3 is TGCAGTGCTAGGACAGGAAACACCGGGGAGCTGTTTTTT.

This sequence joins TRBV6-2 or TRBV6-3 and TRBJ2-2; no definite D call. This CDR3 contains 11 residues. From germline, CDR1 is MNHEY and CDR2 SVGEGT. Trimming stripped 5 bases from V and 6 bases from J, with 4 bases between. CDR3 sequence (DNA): TGTGCCAGCAGTCCCGCCGGGGAGCTGTTTTTT. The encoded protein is CASSPAGELFF.

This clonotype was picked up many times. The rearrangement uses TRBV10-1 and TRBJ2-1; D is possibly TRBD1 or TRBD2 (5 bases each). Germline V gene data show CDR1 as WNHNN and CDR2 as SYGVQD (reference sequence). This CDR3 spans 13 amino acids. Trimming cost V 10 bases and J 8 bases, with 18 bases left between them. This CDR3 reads CATGDIRGDEQFF. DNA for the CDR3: TGCGCCACCGGAGACATACGGGGCGATGAGCAGTTCTTC.

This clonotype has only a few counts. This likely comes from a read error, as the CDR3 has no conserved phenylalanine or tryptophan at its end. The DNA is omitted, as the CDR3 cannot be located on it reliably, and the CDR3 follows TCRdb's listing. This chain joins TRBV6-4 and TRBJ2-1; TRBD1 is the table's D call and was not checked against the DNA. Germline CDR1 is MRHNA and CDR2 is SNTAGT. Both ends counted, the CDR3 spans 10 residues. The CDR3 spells CASSDSPPVI.

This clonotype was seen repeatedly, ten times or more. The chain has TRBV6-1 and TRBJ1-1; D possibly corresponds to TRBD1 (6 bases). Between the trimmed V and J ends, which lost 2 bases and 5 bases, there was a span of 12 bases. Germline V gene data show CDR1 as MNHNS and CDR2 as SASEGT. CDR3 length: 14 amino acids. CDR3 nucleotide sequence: TGTGCCAGCAGTGAACGCAGGGGCGAGACTGAAGCTTTCTTT. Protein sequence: CASSERRGETEAFF.

The CDR3 coding sequence is TGTGCCAGCAGCGTAGCCGGGACAGGGCCCCAGCATTTT. It translates to CASSVAGTGPQHF. The rearrangement uses TRBV9 and TRBJ1-5; 8 nucleotides agree with TRBD1. This CDR3 has 13 amino acids. V lost 0 bases and J lost 9; bases outside the gene matches: 2. Germline V gene lookup returns CDR1 SGDLS and CDR2 YYNGEE.

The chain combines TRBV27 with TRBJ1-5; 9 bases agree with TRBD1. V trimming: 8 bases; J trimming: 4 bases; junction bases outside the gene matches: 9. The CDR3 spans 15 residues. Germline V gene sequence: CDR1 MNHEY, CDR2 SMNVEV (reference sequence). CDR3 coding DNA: TGTGCCAGCCAACCCGGACAGGGGTGGAATCAGCCCCAGCATTTT. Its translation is CASQPGQGWNQPQHF.

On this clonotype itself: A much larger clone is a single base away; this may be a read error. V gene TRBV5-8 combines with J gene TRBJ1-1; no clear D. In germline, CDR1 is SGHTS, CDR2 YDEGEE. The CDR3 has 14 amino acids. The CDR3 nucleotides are TGTACCAGCAGCTTGGGAGTTCTTAGAACTGAAGCTTTCTTT. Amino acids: CTSSLGVLRTEAFF.

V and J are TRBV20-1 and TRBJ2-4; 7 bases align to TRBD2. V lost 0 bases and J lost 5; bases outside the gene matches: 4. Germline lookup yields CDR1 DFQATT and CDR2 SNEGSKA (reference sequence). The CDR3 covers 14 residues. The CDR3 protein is CSARDPRGENIQYF. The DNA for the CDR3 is TGCAGTGCTAGAGATCCCCGGGGGGAAAACATTCAGTACTTC.

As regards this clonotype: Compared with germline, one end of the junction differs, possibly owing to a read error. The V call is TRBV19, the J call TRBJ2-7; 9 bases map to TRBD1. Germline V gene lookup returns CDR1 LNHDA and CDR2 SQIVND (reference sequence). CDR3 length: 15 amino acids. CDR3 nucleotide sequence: TGTGCCTGTAGTATCGGGACAGGGTACGGAGACGAGCAGTACTTC. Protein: CACSIGTGYGDEQYF. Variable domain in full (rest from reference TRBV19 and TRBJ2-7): DGGITQSPKYLFRKEGQNVTLSCEQNLNHDAMYWYRQDPGQGLRLIYYSQIVNDFQKGDIAEGYSVSREKKESFPLTVTSAQKNPTAFYLCACSIGTGYGDEQYFGPGTRLTVT.

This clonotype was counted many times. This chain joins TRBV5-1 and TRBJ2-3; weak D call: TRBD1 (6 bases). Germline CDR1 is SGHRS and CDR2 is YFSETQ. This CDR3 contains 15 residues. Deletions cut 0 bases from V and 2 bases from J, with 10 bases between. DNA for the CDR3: TGCGCCAGCAGCTTGGCCCGGGACAACACAGATACGCAGTATTTT. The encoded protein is CASSLARDNTDTQYF.

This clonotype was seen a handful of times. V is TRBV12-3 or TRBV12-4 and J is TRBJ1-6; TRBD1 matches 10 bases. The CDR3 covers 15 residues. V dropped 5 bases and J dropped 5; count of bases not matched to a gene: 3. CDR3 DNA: TGTGCCAGCAGTCGACAGGGGGCTCATAATTCACCCCTCCACTTT. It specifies CASSRQGAHNSPLHF.

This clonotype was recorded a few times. CDR3 loop: CASSFMGVDTEAFF. CDR3 in DNA: TGTGCCAGCAGTTTTATGGGGGTTGACACTGAAGCTTTCTTT. The chain carries TRBV12-3 or TRBV12-4 and TRBJ1-1; D is perhaps TRBD1 (5 bases). V gave up 3 bases and J gave up 3 bases, with 11 bases separating them. The CDR3 has 14 amino acids.